This entry lists 32 T cell receptor beta chains sequenced from one sample in a study of cytomegalovirus exposure and HLA in healthy donors. PCR involved 60 Vbeta and 13 Jbeta primers. Sequenced by immunoSEQ multiplex PCR; TCRdb stores in-frame clones only, minus some. Among under 130,000 clones listed, 75% to 85% were seen once. Input material: PBMCs. These receptors were collected from a man aged 25-45 years in good health and CMV-seronegative.

V and J are TRBV28 and TRBJ1-2; 7 nucleotides align to TRBD1. Losses at the gene ends were 6 bases for V and 5 bases for J; bases not matched to a gene: 3. This CDR3 has 12 residues. Germline V gives CDR1 MDHEN, CDR2 SYDVKM. As DNA, the CDR3 is TGTGCCAGCAGGCAGGGGGTTTATGGCTACACCTTC. Translating gives CASRQGVYGYTF.

The V and J genes are TRBV19 and TRBJ1-4; 8 bases are a match to TRBD1. This CDR3 is 14 amino acids long. Germline values: CDR1 LNHDA, CDR2 SQIVND (reference sequence). Losses at the gene ends were 0 bases for V and 8 bases for J; bases not matched to a gene: 2. CDR3 loop: CASSIDRGREKLFF. CDR3 DNA sequence: TGTGCCAGTAGTATAGACAGGGGGCGAGAAAAACTGTTTTTT.

The chain uses TRBV19 and TRBJ2-5; D is unclear. Between the trimmed V and J ends, which lost 1 base and 4 bases, there was a span of 4 bases. This CDR3 comprises 12 residues. From germline, CDR1 is LNHDA and CDR2 SQIVND (reference sequence). The CDR3 DNA sequence: TGTGCCAGTAGTATAGCAGGAGAGACCCAGTACTTC. Protein sequence: CASSIAGETQYF. The full variable domain, completed using reference TRBV19 and TRBJ2-5, is DGGITQSPKYLFRKEGQNVTLSCEQNLNHDAMYWYRQDPGQGLRLIYYSQIVNDFQKGDIAEGYSVSREKKESFPLTVTSAQKNPTAFYLCASSIAGETQYFGPGTRLLVL.

This clone was recorded once. The rearrangement uses TRBV5-1 and TRBJ2-5; 7 nucleotides agree with TRBD1. The J call is uncertain, as TRBJ2-7 better fits the DNA end. This CDR3 is 14 amino acids long. Germline V gives CDR1 SGHRS, CDR2 YFSETQ. Here the CDR3 DNA reads TGCGCCAGCAGCGACAGACAGGGAACCTACGAGCAGTACTTC. It codes for CASSDRQGTYEQYF.

The rearrangement uses TRBV5-1 and TRBJ2-1; 9 nucleotides align to TRBD1. V gave up 6 bases and J gave up 15 bases; unmatched junction bases: 13. This CDR3 is 13 amino acids long. Germline V CDR1 and CDR2: SGHRS, YFSETQ. As DNA, the CDR3 is TGCGCCAGCAACTACGATCCGGGGACAGGGCTGTTCTTC. Amino acid sequence: CASNYDPGTGLFF.

This clone has a handful of counts. The chain employs TRBV6-1 and TRBJ1-2; no clear D. V lost 3 bases and J lost 2, with 10 bases in between. The CDR3 runs to 14 residues. Germline V gives CDR1 MNHNS, CDR2 SASEGT. The CDR3 region is CASSESGLNYGYTF. The CDR3 region has the DNA TGTGCCAGCAGTGAGTCGGGTTTGAACTATGGCTACACCTTC.

The rearrangement links TRBV5-4 to TRBJ2-2, with D perhaps TRBD2 (7 bases). The CDR3 consists of 20 residues. Looked up from germline, CDR1 is SGHNT and CDR2 is YYREEE (reference sequence). The V end lost 1 base, the J end lost 0 bases, and 22 bases lay between the germline ends. The CDR3 protein is CASSLWSVRRGLTNTGELFF. The CDR3 coding sequence is TGTGCCAGCAGCTTGTGGTCAGTTCGGCGGGGGCTTACGAACACCGGGGAGCTGTTTTTT.

For the CDR3, the DNA is TGTGCCACAGGGGGCCAGGGGTGGAATCAGCCCCAGCATTTT. This encodes CATGGQGWNQPQHF. J is TRBJ1-5 and V is TRBV19; 8 positions agree with TRBD1. Germline lookup yields CDR1 LNHDA and CDR2 SQIVND (reference sequence). Losses at the gene ends were 10 bases for V and 4 bases for J; bases not matched to a gene: 9. This CDR3 has 14 amino acids.

The chain has TRBV19 and TRBJ2-2; 7 bases line up with TRBD2. This CDR3 is built from 17 residues. J gave up 1 base and V 5 bases, and 10 bases lay outside the gene matches. Germline assignment: CDR1 LNHDA and CDR2 SQIVND (reference sequence). Here the CDR3 DNA reads TGTGCCAGTAGTTACTTGGGCGGGGGATGGAACACCGGGGAGCTGTTTTTT. The encoded protein is CASSYLGGGWNTGELFF.

The table lists this clone with a count of one. The chain has TRBV6-6 and TRBJ2-5; the D gene is possibly TRBD1 (8 bases). The V end was cut by 6 bases, the J end by 5 bases, with 16 bases between. Germline CDR1 is MNHNY and CDR2 is SVGAGI (reference sequence). CDR3 size: 14 residues. The CDR3 nucleotides are TGTGCCAGCAGCGGACAGGGAGGGAAGGAGACCCAGTACTTC. Protein: CASSGQGGKETQYF.

In its sample, this clone was seen once. The V gene is TRBV28, the J gene TRBJ2-1; the D gene is possibly TRBD1 (6 bases). This CDR3 spans 15 amino acids. Germline CDR1 is MDHEN and CDR2 is SYDVKM. Trimming stripped 3 bases from V and 4 bases from J, with 13 bases between. The CDR3: CASSFWDNNYNEQFF. The CDR3 DNA sequence: TGTGCCAGCAGTTTTTGGGACAACAATTACAATGAGCAGTTCTTC.

This chain connects TRBV30 to TRBJ2-1; D gene uncertain. Trimming shortened V by 4 bases and J by 8 bases, and 9 bases separated the two germline ends. The germline gives CDR1 GTSNPN, CDR2 SVGIG (reference sequence). CDR3 length: 11 residues. The CDR3 here is CAWTGADEQFF. CDR3 in DNA: TGTGCCTGGACAGGTGCTGATGAGCAGTTCTTC.

The chain combines TRBV5-6 with TRBJ2-7, with 8 bases aligning to TRBD1. V trimming: 4 bases; J trimming: 4 bases; junction bases outside the gene matches: 7. Germline V gene data show CDR1 as SGHDT and CDR2 as YYEEEE. CDR3 length equals 14 residues. The CDR3 DNA reads TGTGCCAGCAGCCTTCCGGGACAGGAGTACGAGCAGTACTTC. Translation gives CASSLPGQEYEQYF.

V usage is TRBV27 and J usage is TRBJ2-7; 9 bases line up with TRBD1. CDR1 is MNHEY, CDR2 SMNVEV, per germline (reference sequence). Germline trimming cut 6 bases from V and 1 base from J; bases unmatched to any gene: 10. The CDR3 is made up of 16 amino acids. The CDR3 coding sequence is TGTGCCAGCAGGACAGAAGAACAGGGGGCTTCCTACGAGCAGTACTTC. This encodes CASRTEEQGASYEQYF.

This clone was counted only a few times. CDR3 amino acids: CASSGSIEGHQYF. DNA of the CDR3: TGTGCCAGCAGCGGATCCATTGAGGGACATCAGTACTTC. The chain combines TRBV9 with TRBJ2-4; D perhaps matches TRBD1 (6 bases). Looked up from germline, CDR1 is SGDLS and CDR2 is YYNGEE. This CDR3 has 13 amino acids. V was pared by 3 bases and J by 12 bases, with 16 bases between.

The chain has TRBV10-3 and TRBJ2-3; 7 positions match TRBD2. Per germline, CDR1 ENHRY and CDR2 SYGVKD. The CDR3 is 15 residues long. V lost 4 bases to trimming and J lost 5 bases; unmatched junction nucleotides: 9. For the CDR3, the DNA is TGTGCCATCAGTGTGGCGGGAGTGTGGGTAGATACGCAGTATTTT. Translated, it gives CAISVAGVWVDTQYF.

This clone turned up a few times. The chain combines TRBV27 with TRBJ2-7, with 7 bases identical to TRBD2. CDR1 and CDR2 (germline): MNHEY, SMNVEV (reference sequence). V shed 4 bases and J 0 bases; nucleotides not matched to a gene: 12. The CDR3 totals 17 residues. In DNA form, the CDR3 reads TGTGCCAGCAGTTCTACGGTAGCTAGCGGCCTCTCCTACGAGCAGTACTTC. Translating it yields CASSSTVASGLSYEQYF.

The rearrangement links TRBV7-2 to TRBJ1-1; the D is unclear. V shed 4 bases and J shed 3 bases, with 6 bases lying between them. Germline V gene lookup returns CDR1 SGHTA and CDR2 FQGNSA. This CDR3 is built from 12 residues. The DNA for the CDR3 is TGTGCCAGCAGCTCGAGTTACACTGAAGCTTTCTTT. Translated: CASSSSYTEAFF.

The CDR3 DNA reads TGTGCCAGCAGCTCCGTGGGGGAGGATCAGCCCCAGCATTTT. Its translation is CASSSVGEDQPQHF. This chain joins TRBV27 and TRBJ1-5; tentatively, D is TRBD1 (5 bases). Germline loops: CDR1 MNHEY, CDR2 SMNVEV (reference sequence). The CDR3 contains 14 residues. V was trimmed by 6 bases and J by 5 bases, leaving 14 bases between them.

The chain combines TRBV6-1 with TRBJ1-1; D unclear. V was clipped by 6 bases and J by 4 bases, with 15 bases between them. The CDR3 contains 14 residues. Germline V lookup: CDR1 MNHNS, CDR2 SASEGT. CDR3 residues: CASSARSWSTEAFF. The CDR3, as DNA: TGTGCCAGCAGCGCGAGAAGTTGGAGCACTGAAGCTTTCTTT.

The chain links TRBV27 to TRBJ2-3; 12 positions agree with TRBD2. The CDR3 has 14 residues. V was pared by 9 bases and J by 2 bases, with 3 bases of the junction left unmatched. Looked up from germline, CDR1 is MNHEY and CDR2 is SMNVEV (reference sequence). The CDR3 DNA sequence: TGTGCCAGTGGACTAGCGGGGATCACAGATACGCAGTATTTT. This encodes CASGLAGITDTQYF.

This clone showed up just a few times. The sample holds other DNA sequences that translate to the same CDR3. This chain connects TRBV11-3 to TRBJ2-7, with 9 bases matching TRBD1. The junction had 16 bases not matched to a gene; V was cut back by 0 bases and J by 1 base. The CDR3 consists of 20 residues. Germline V lookup: CDR1 SGHNT, CDR2 YENEEA. CDR3 region: CASSLEGDRERPPGSYEQYF. In DNA form, the CDR3 reads TGTGCCAGCAGCTTAGAGGGGGACAGGGAGCGGCCTCCAGGTTCCTACGAGCAGTACTTC.

There are a few counts of this clone. The chain is built from TRBV2 and TRBJ1-1; 7 bases map to TRBD1. This CDR3 contains 15 residues. J lost 0 bases, V lost 8 bases, and 9 bases had no gene match. Germline assignment: CDR1 SNHLY and CDR2 FYNNEI. CDR3 sequence: CASGDSETLNTEAFF. The CDR3 nucleotides are TGTGCCAGCGGGGACAGTGAAACCTTGAACACTGAAGCTTTCTTT. Supplemented by reference TRBV2 and TRBJ1-1, the full variable domain reads EPEVTQTPSHQVTQMGQEVILRCVPISNHLYFYWYRQILGQKVEFLVSFYNNEISEKSEIFDDQFSVERPDGSNFTLKIRSTKLEDSAMYFCASGDSETLNTEAFFGQGTRLTVV.

The chain employs TRBV19 and TRBJ2-5, with D tentatively TRBD1 (6 bases). This CDR3 contains 15 residues. CDR1 is LNHDA, CDR2 SQIVND, per germline (reference sequence). V gave up 4 bases and J gave up 2 bases, with 14 bases separating them. The chain's CDR3 is CASSSLDSRQETQYF. The CDR3 DNA reads as TGTGCCAGTAGTAGCTTGGACAGCCGGCAAGAGACCCAGTACTTC. Using reference TRBV19 and TRBJ2-5 for the parts outside the CDR3, the full variable domain is DGGITQSPKYLFRKEGQNVTLSCEQNLNHDAMYWYRQDPGQGLRLIYYSQIVNDFQKGDIAEGYSVSREKKESFPLTVTSAQKNPTAFYLCASSSLDSRQETQYFGPGTRLLVL.

The rearrangement joins TRBV15 to TRBJ2-3; 8 nucleotides align to TRBD1. V lost 1 base and J lost 8; bases outside the gene matches: 11. CDR1 and CDR2 (germline): LNHNV, YYDKDF (reference sequence). This CDR3 has 16 residues. The CDR3 bases are TGTGCCACCAGCAGAGGGGCCAGGGGGCAGGTGGCTACGCAGTATTTT. Amino acid sequence: CATSRGARGQVATQYF. The full variable domain, its missing parts supplied by reference TRBV15 and TRBJ2-3, is DAMVIQNPRYQVTQFGKPVTLSCSQTLNHNVMYWYQQKSSQAPKLLFHYYDKDFNNEADTPDNFQSRRPNTSFCFLDIRSPGLGDTAMYLCATSRGARGQVATQYFGPGTRLTVL.

The genes are TRBV28 and TRBJ2-2, with 11 bases fitting TRBD2. J lost 1 base, V lost 6 bases, and 7 bases had no gene match. Germline V CDR1 and CDR2: MDHEN, SYDVKM. CDR3 length equals 17 residues. The CDR3, as DNA: TGTGCCAGCAGCCGTAGGGGACTAGCGGAGAACACCGGGGAGCTGTTTTTT. Its protein is CASSRRGLAENTGELFF.

The chain carries TRBV19 and TRBJ1-5, with D unclear. V shed 1 base and J shed 7 bases, with 11 bases lying between them. Germline CDR1 LNHDA, CDR2 SQIVND (reference sequence). CDR3 size: 14 residues. The CDR3 sequence is CASSIGRSSQPQHF. As DNA, the CDR3 is TGTGCCAGTAGTATAGGCAGGTCTAGCCAGCCCCAGCATTTT.

This chain uses TRBV27 with TRBJ2-1, with 10 positions matching TRBD2. The germline gives CDR1 MNHEY, CDR2 SMNVEV (reference sequence). The CDR3 spans 17 residues. V gave up 4 bases and J gave up 2 bases; unmatched junction bases: 8. In DNA, the CDR3 is TGTGCCAGCAGTTCCCTCAGCGGGGGGGCCCCCTACAATGAGCAGTTCTTC. Encoded protein: CASSSLSGGAPYNEQFF.

The gene calls are TRBV5-1 and TRBJ1-4; tentatively, D is TRBD1 (5 bases). The CDR3 runs 15 residues. V dropped 0 bases and J dropped 0 bases, with 6 bases sitting between them. CDR1 and CDR2 (germline): SGHRS, YFSETQ. CDR3 protein: CASSLEGATNEKLFF. The CDR3 DNA reads TGCGCCAGCAGCTTGGAAGGGGCAACTAATGAAAAACTGTTTTTT.

This chain connects TRBV28 to TRBJ2-1, with D possibly matching TRBD1 (6 bases). V was trimmed by 5 bases and J by 3 bases, leaving 11 bases between them. The CDR3 covers 14 residues. Germline V gives CDR1 MDHEN, CDR2 SYDVKM. In nucleotides, the CDR3 is TGTGCCAGCAGTCCGGGACAATTCTACAATGAGCAGTTCTTC. The encoded protein is CASSPGQFYNEQFF.

This clone has more than one count but fewer than ten. The V and J genes are TRBV4-3 and TRBJ2-7; TRBD1 matches at 10 bases. From germline, CDR1 is LGHNA and CDR2 YSLEER. V gave up 0 bases and J gave up 2 bases; unmatched junction bases: 10. The CDR3 consists of 18 residues. The CDR3 bases are TGCGCCAGCAGCCAAGATTGGATGGGGGGGACAGGGGCCTACGAGCAGTACTTC. Amino acids: CASSQDWMGGTGAYEQYF.

J is TRBJ1-5 and V is TRBV6-5; 10 nucleotides match TRBD1. After removal of 6 bases from V and 2 bases from J, the junction contained 4 bases not matched to a gene. The CDR3 length is 15 residues. Germline values: CDR1 MNHEY, CDR2 SVGAGI. The CDR3 protein is CASRGDRGGNQPQHF. The CDR3 DNA reads TGTGCCAGCAGAGGGGACAGGGGTGGCAATCAGCCCCAGCATTTT.